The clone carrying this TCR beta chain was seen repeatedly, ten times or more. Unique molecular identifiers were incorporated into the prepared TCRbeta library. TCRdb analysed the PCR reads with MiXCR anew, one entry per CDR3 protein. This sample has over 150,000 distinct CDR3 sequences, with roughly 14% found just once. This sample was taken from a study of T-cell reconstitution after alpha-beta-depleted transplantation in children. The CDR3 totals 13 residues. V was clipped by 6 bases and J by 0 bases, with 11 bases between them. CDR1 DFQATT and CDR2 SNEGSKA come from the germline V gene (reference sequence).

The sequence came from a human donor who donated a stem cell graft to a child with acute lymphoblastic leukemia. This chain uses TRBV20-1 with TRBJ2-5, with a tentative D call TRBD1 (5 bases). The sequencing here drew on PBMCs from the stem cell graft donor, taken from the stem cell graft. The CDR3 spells CSARQSYQETQYF. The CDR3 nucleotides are TGCAGTGCCCGACAGAGCTACCAAGAGACCCAGTACTTC.